This TCR beta chain was obtained from a study of CD8+CD57+ T cells in acquired aplastic anemia. Study background: The study obtained about 10.8 million reads on average for CD4+ cells from healthy donors. Study-wide results and caveats: In CD8+ cells, Simpson's diversity showed no significant difference between patients and controls. Common to patients and controls were twenty-nine CD8+ CDR3 sequences.

Researchers used genomic DNA as the template to profile TCR beta VDJ and CDR3. TCRdb re-called the reads with MiXCR, one entry per CDR3 protein. The sample has hundreds of thousands of distinct CDR3 sequences; 65% to 80% are singletons. As regards this clonotype: Its specificity is not known.

The source of this sequence is a human donor in good health, serving as a control. Sequencing used sorted CD4+, CD8+, or CD8+CD57+ T cells (not recorded which) from PBMCs.

In DNA, the CDR3 is TGTGCCAGCAGTCAACCCCGGACAGGCAATCAGCCCCAGCATTTT. As protein: CASSQPRTGNQPQHF. This rearrangement joins TRBV2 to TRBJ1-5; TRBD1 is a possible D gene (6 bases). The CDR3 is 15 residues long. The germline gives CDR1 SNHLY, CDR2 FYNNEI. V gave up 5 bases and J gave up 2 bases, with 13 bases separating them. The complete variable domain, with remaining parts taken from reference TRBV2 and TRBJ1-5, reads EPEVTQTPSHQVTQMGQEVILRCVPISNHLYFYWYRQILGQKVEFLVSFYNNEISEKSEIFDDQFSVERPDGSNFTLKIRSTKLEDSAMYFCASSQPRTGNQPQHFGDGTRLSIL.